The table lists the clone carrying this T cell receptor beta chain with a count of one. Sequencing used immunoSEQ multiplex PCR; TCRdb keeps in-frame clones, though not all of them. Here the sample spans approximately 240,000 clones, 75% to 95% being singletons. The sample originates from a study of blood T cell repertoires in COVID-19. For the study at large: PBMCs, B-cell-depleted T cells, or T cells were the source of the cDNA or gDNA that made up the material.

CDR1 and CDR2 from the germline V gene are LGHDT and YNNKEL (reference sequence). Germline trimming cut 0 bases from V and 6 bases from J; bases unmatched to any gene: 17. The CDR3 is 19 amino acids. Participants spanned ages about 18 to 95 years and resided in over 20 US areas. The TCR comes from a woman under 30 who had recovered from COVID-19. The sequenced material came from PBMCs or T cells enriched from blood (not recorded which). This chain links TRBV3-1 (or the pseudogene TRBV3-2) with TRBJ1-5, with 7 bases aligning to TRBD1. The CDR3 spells CASSQEGSTRGARGQPQHF. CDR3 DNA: TGTGCCAGCAGCCAAGAAGGTTCGACCAGGGGGGCGCGTGGTCAGCCCCAGCATTTT.